These 23 T cell receptor beta chains were all obtained from the same sample, sequenced in a study of cytomegalovirus exposure and HLA in healthy donors. The study ran its PCR with 60 Vbeta and 13 Jbeta primers. Produced via immunoSEQ multiplex PCR; TCRdb's table is partial and in-frame only. In the table there are around 270,000 clones, 75% to 85% of which are singletons. Sequences were obtained from PBMCs. These receptors came from a girl aged 2 to 10 in good health and CMV-seronegative.

The genes are TRBV5-6 and TRBJ2-7; TRBD2 might be the D (5 bases). Germline-derived CDR1 and CDR2 are SGHDT and YYEEEE. Trimming pared 4 bases from V and 3 bases from J, leaving 23 bases between. The CDR3 totals 17 residues. In DNA form, the CDR3 reads TGTGCCAGCAGCGGATTTTCGAGGGTCCATTACGTCTACGAGCAGTACTTC. Translating gives CASSGFSRVHYVYEQYF. Based on the CDR3 plus reference TRBV5-6 and TRBJ2-7, the full variable domain is DAGVTQSPTHLIKTRGQQVTLRCSPKSGHDTVSWYQQALGQGPQFIFQYYEEEERQRGNFPDRFSGHQFPNYSSELNVNALLLGDSALYLCASSGFSRVHYVYEQYFGPGTRLTVT.

The chain uses TRBV11-2 and TRBJ1-5, with TRBD1 as a possible D gene (6 bases). This CDR3 comprises 15 residues. The germline V and J ends were trimmed by 6 bases and 0 bases, with 12 bases remaining between them. Germline-derived CDR1 and CDR2 are SGHAT and FQNNGV. In DNA, the CDR3 is TGTGCCAGCAGTTCCGGGACACTTAGCAATCAGCCCCAGCATTTT. The encoded protein is CASSSGTLSNQPQHF. Drawing the rest from reference TRBV11-2 and TRBJ1-5, the complete variable domain is EAGVAQSPRYKIIEKRQSVAFWCNPISGHATLYWYQQILGQGPKLLIQFQNNGVVDDSQLPKDRFSAERLKGVDSTLKIQPAKLEDSAVYLCASSSGTLSNQPQHFGDGTRLSIL.

The chain has TRBV5-1 and TRBJ2-7; 11 nucleotides align to TRBD2. The V gene's germline CDR1 is SGHRS and CDR2 YFSETQ. J was trimmed by 6 bases and V by 0 bases; bases with no gene match: 5. The CDR3 sequence is 15 residues long. CDR3 sequence: CASSLATSGMVEQYF. The CDR3 DNA reads as TGCGCCAGCAGCTTGGCGACTAGCGGGATGGTCGAGCAGTACTTC.

The gene calls are TRBV14 and TRBJ1-6; the match to TRBD1 covers 7 bases. The V gene end was trimmed by 1 base and the J gene end by 4 bases; junction bases not matched to a gene: 7. From germline, CDR1 is SGHDN and CDR2 FVKESK. The CDR3 spans 17 residues. The CDR3 DNA reads TGTGCCAGCAGCCAAGGGCAGGGGGTTGCGTATAATTCACCCCTCCACTTT. Its translation: CASSQGQGVAYNSPLHF.

This rearrangement joins TRBV9 to TRBJ2-7; tentative D call: TRBD1 (6 bases). The assigned J gene may be wrong: the sequence end matches TRBJ2-5 better. The CDR3 totals 15 residues. Germline CDR1 reads SGDLS; CDR2 reads YYNGEE. The CDR3 nucleotides are TGTGCCAGCAGCGCACACAGGGACCGACATGAGACCCAGTACTTC. Residues: CASSAHRDRHETQYF.

This rearrangement joins TRBV6-1 to TRBJ1-4; TRBD1 matches at 9 bases. V lost 4 bases and J lost 7; bases outside the gene matches: 4. CDR1 and CDR2 (germline): MNHNS, SASEGT. This CDR3 spans 14 amino acids. This CDR3 reads CASSAWTGAEKLFF. The CDR3 DNA reads as TGTGCCAGCAGTGCCTGGACAGGGGCTGAAAAACTGTTTTTT.

V is TRBV6-5 and J is TRBJ2-7, with 9 bases fitting TRBD2. From germline, CDR1 is MNHEY and CDR2 SVGAGI. V dropped 2 bases and J dropped 0; count of bases not matched to a gene: 5. CDR3 length: 16 amino acids. The CDR3: CASSYKTSGSSYEQYF. CDR3 coding DNA: TGTGCCAGCAGTTACAAGACTAGCGGAAGCTCCTACGAGCAGTACTTC.

The J gene is TRBJ2-5, the V gene TRBV10-3; D unclear. V shed 2 bases and J shed 1 base, with 5 bases lying between them. The V gene's germline CDR1 is ENHRY and CDR2 SYGVKD. The CDR3 sequence is 13 residues long. The CDR3 region is CAISEASQETQYF. The DNA of the CDR3 is TGTGCCATCAGTGAGGCTAGCCAAGAGACCCAGTACTTC.

The chain couples TRBV4-2 to TRBJ2-5; 10 bases fit TRBD2. CDR3 length: 18 amino acids. V lost 0 bases and J lost 5; bases outside the gene matches: 12. The germline CDR1 and CDR2 sequences are LGHNA and YNFKEQ. Here the CDR3 DNA reads TGTGCCAGCAGCCAAGATATAGCGGGGGGCGACAATGGCGAGACCCAGTACTTC. This encodes CASSQDIAGGDNGETQYF.

The chain is built from TRBV9 and TRBJ2-2, with TRBD2 matching 8 bases. J lost 3 bases, V lost 3 bases, and 7 bases had no gene match. Germline V gene data show CDR1 as SGDLS and CDR2 as YYNGEE. CDR3 length equals 16 residues. The CDR3 coding sequence is TGTGCCAGCAGCGCACATAGCGGGACGTACACCGGGGAGCTGTTTTTT. Protein product: CASSAHSGTYTGELFF. The whole variable domain, filled in from reference TRBV9 and TRBJ2-2, reads DSGVTQTPKHLITATGQRVTLRCSPRSGDLSVYWYQQSLDQGLQFLIQYYNGEERAKGNILERFSAQQFPDLHSELNLSSLELGDSALYFCASSAHSGTYTGELFFGEGSRLTVL.

This clone was observed once. The V gene is TRBV2, the J gene TRBJ1-4, with TRBD1 as a possible D gene (6 bases). The V gene's germline CDR1 is SNHLY and CDR2 FYNNEI. Trimming shortened V by 8 bases and J by 0 bases, and 10 bases separated the two germline ends. This CDR3 comprises 14 residues. CDR3: CASRTGPTNEKLFF. In DNA, the CDR3 is TGTGCCAGCCGTACAGGGCCAACTAATGAAAAACTGTTTTTT.

This clone was seen only once. The genes are TRBV5-5 and TRBJ1-1; tentatively, D is TRBD1 (5 bases). V was shortened by 4 bases and J by 5 bases, with 12 bases between the two germline ends. CDR3 length: 13 amino acids. Per germline, CDR1 SGHKS and CDR2 YYEKEE (reference sequence). The CDR3 spells CASSTRVFTEAFF. CDR3 bases: TGTGCCAGCAGCACCAGGGTGTTTACTGAAGCTTTCTTT. The full variable domain, completed using reference TRBV5-5 and TRBJ1-1, is DAGVTQSPTHLIKTRGQQVTLRCSPISGHKSVSWYQQVLGQGPQFIFQYYEKEERGRGNFPDRFSARQFPNYSSELNVNALLLGDSALYLCASSTRVFTEAFFGQGTRLTVV.

The rearrangement uses TRBV2 and TRBJ2-3; maybe TRBD2 (5 bases). Trimming took 4 bases from V and 0 from J, leaving 8 bases between them. The CDR3 runs 14 residues. Germline loops: CDR1 SNHLY, CDR2 FYNNEI. The CDR3 loop is CASSGTFSTDTQYF. CDR3 nucleotide sequence: TGTGCCAGCAGTGGGACTTTTAGCACAGATACGCAGTATTTT.

A single count supports this clone. V gene TRBV19 combines with J gene TRBJ1-5; maybe TRBD1 (5 bases). This CDR3 has 15 amino acids. V lost 3 bases and J lost 2, with 11 bases in between. The germline gives CDR1 LNHDA, CDR2 SQIVND (reference sequence). The CDR3 region has the DNA TGTGCCAGTAGTATGGTGGTAGGGGGCAATCAGCCCCAGCATTTT. This encodes CASSMVVGGNQPQHF.

The rearrangement joins TRBV7-2 to TRBJ1-1; maybe TRBD1 (5 bases). The germline gives CDR1 SGHTA, CDR2 FQGNSA. Trimming left V 3 bases short and J 1 base short, with 12 bases between. This CDR3 is built from 15 residues. The CDR3 loop is CASSFGTGGNTEAFF. DNA for the CDR3: TGTGCCAGCAGCTTCGGAACGGGGGGGAACACTGAAGCTTTCTTT.

The rearrangement joins TRBV14 to TRBJ2-1, with 12 bases fitting TRBD2. CDR1 is SGHDN, CDR2 FVKESK, per germline. Trimming cost V 4 bases and J 0 bases; bases outside gene matches: 10. This CDR3 comprises 19 residues. CDR3 loop: CASSRRLAGDWGSYNEQFF. In DNA form, the CDR3 reads TGTGCCAGCAGCCGACGACTAGCGGGAGATTGGGGCTCCTACAATGAGCAGTTCTTC.

The rearrangement links TRBV10-3 to TRBJ2-1, with D possibly matching TRBD2 (5 bases). The CDR3 has 12 residues. Germline V CDR1 and CDR2: ENHRY, SYGVKD. V lost 2 bases and J 6 bases, leaving 5 bases between the germline ends. The CDR3 region is CAISEEGNEQFF. The DNA of the CDR3 is TGTGCCATCAGTGAGGAGGGCAATGAGCAGTTCTTC.

About this clone: A read error may produce the germline difference seen at one junction end. The chain joins TRBV4-1 to TRBJ2-4; 11 nucleotides match TRBD2. The CDR3 length is 17 residues. Germline V gene data show CDR1 as MGHRA and CDR2 as YSYEKL. The CDR3 loop reads CASSHQGLAEGPNIQHF. In DNA, the CDR3 is TGCGCCAGCAGCCACCAGGGACTAGCGGAGGGGCCAAACATTCAGCACTTC.

The CDR3 reads CASSKANRAGNTIYF. In nucleotides, the CDR3 is TGTGCCAGCAGCAAAGCTAACAGGGCAGGAAACACCATATATTTT. This chain links TRBV6-5 with TRBJ1-3, with a possible D match to TRBD1 (6 bases). The CDR3 covers 15 residues. Trimming stripped 6 bases from V and 4 bases from J, with 16 bases between. Per the germline V gene, CDR1 is MNHEY and CDR2 is SVGAGI.

The gene calls are TRBV7-8 and TRBJ2-1, with D possibly TRBD2 on 7 matching bases. Germline-derived CDR1 and CDR2 are SGHVS and FQNEAQ. The CDR3 spans 16 residues. Deletions cut 3 bases from V and 4 bases from J, with 16 bases between. The chain's CDR3 is CASSFASGGSYNEQFF. In DNA, the CDR3 is TGTGCCAGCAGCTTCGCCTCGGGGGGCTCTTACAATGAGCAGTTCTTC. Variable domain in full (rest from reference TRBV7-8 and TRBJ2-1): GAGVSQSPRYKVAKRGQDVALRCDPISGHVSLFWYQQALGQGPEFLTYFQNEAQLDKSGLPSDRFFAERPEGSVSTLKIQRTQQEDSAVYLCASSFASGGSYNEQFFGPGTRLTVL.

The chain couples TRBV7-9 to TRBJ1-1, with D uncertain. V lost 2 bases and J 3 bases, leaving 10 bases between the germline ends. CDR1 SEHNR and CDR2 FQNEAQ come from the germline V gene (reference sequence). This CDR3 is built from 14 residues. DNA of the CDR3: TGTGCCAGCAGCTTAAGCTTGGGCGACACTGAAGCTTTCTTT. Translating it yields CASSLSLGDTEAFF.

The chain links TRBV7-9 to TRBJ2-3, with a weak D call TRBD2 (7 bases). The germline V gene encodes CDR1 SEHNR and CDR2 FQNEAQ (reference sequence). With 5 bases removed from V and 2 bases from J, the gap between germline ends came to 17 bases. The CDR3 is 16 residues long. CDR3 nucleotides: TGTGCCAGCAGCCAGAGGGGGGGTTCACCCACAGATACGCAGTATTTT. Translating it yields CASSQRGGSPTDTQYF.

This chain links TRBV9 with TRBJ2-7; TRBD1 agrees at 10 bases. The CDR3 contains 13 residues. CDR1 is SGDLS and CDR2 is YYNGEE in the germline V gene. V lost 4 bases and J lost 4; bases outside the gene matches: 2. The CDR3 sequence is CASSRGQGYEQYF. DNA for the CDR3: TGTGCCAGCAGCAGGGGACAGGGGTACGAGCAGTACTTC.